This T cell receptor beta chain came from a study of T cells after yellow fever vaccination. Study context: Preparation of the low-cell-number fractions used SMART-Seq v4 Ultra Low Input.

TCRdb reanalysed the 5' RACE reads using MiXCR and keeps one entry per CDR3 protein. The table includes some 340,000 distinct CDR3 sequences, around 10% detected once. This clonotype was counted a few times. Germline CDR1 is SGHRS and CDR2 is YFSETQ. V was cut by 0 bases and J by 4 bases, with 8 bases left in between. The CDR3 sequence is 14 residues long. V is TRBV5-1 and J is TRBJ1-3; D is undetermined. Specimen: CD4+ T cells sorted from PBMCs, collected 45 days after the yellow fever booster vaccination. This TCR derives from a man younger than 35 who received the YFV17D yellow fever vaccine. CDR3 DNA sequence: TGCGCCAGCAGCTTGGAGGAGAACGGAAACACCATATATTTT. Translation: CASSLEENGNTIYF.